This paragraph reports one T cell receptor (beta chain). Repertoires were generated with immunoSEQ multiplex PCR, while TCRdb's copy carries only in-frame clones and drops some. The sample has roughly 700,000 clones; 88% are singletons. These data come from a study of shared T cell receptors in the human thymus. In addition, the sample was reused for a study of human thymus T cells. This second study notes: The authors found apparently biased V and J gene usage in thymic and blood repertoires.

The receptor comes from a boy in the first two years of life with a congenital heart defect. The sample consisted of thymocytes.

CDR3 sequence (DNA): TGTGCCAGCAGCCAAGGTCCGAAGAGACGGGAGGAAAAACACACAGATACGCAGTATTTT. It translates to CASSQGPKRREEKHTDTQYF. The V call is TRBV4-2, the J call TRBJ2-3; 7 positions agree with TRBD2. There are 20 residues in the CDR3. V shed 1 base, J shed 2 bases, and the junction held 18 bases outside the gene matches. Germline V gene lookup returns CDR1 LGHNA and CDR2 YNFKEQ.